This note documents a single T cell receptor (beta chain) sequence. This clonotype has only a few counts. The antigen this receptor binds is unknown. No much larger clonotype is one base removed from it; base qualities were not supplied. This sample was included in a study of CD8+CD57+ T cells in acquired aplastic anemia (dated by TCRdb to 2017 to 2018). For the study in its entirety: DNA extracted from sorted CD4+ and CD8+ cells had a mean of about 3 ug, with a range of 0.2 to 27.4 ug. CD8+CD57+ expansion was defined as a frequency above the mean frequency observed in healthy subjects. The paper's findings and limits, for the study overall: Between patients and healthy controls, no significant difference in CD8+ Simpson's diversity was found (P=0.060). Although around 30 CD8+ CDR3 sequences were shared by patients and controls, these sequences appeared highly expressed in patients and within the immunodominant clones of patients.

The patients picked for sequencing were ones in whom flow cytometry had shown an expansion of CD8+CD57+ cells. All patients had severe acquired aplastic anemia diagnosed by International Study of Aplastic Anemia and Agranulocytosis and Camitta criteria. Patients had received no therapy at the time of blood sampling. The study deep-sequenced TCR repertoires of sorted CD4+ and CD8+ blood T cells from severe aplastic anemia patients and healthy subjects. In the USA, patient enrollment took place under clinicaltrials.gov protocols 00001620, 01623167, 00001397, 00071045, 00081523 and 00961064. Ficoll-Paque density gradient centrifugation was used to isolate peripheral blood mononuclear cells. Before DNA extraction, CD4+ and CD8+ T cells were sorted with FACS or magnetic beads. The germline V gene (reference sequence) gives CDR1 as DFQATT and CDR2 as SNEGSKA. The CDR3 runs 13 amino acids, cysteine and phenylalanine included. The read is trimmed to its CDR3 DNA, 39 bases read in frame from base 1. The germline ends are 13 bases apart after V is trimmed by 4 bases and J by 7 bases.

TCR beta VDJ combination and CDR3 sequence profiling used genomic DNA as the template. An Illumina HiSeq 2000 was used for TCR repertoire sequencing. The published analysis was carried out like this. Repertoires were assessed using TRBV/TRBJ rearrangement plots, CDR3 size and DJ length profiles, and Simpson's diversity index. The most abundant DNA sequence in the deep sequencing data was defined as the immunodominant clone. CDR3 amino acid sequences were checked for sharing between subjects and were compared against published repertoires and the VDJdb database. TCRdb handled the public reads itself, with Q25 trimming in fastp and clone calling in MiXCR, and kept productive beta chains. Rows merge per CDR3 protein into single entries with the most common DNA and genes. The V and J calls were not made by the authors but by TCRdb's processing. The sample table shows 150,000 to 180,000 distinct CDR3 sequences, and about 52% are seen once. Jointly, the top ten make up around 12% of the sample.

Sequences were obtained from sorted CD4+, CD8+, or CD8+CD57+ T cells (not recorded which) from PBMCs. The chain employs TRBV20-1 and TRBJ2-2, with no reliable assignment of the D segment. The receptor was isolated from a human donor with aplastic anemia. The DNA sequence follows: TGCAGTGCTAAAAAGCCGGGCGGCGGGGAGCTGTTTTTT. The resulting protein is CSAKKPGGGELFF.